A selection of T cell receptor beta chains follows, all from one sample in a study of CD8+ T cells in alopecia areata. Profiling relied on immunoSEQ multiplex PCR, and the TCRdb table lists in-frame clones only, not all of them. The table records under 250,000 clones, more than 45% of them present only once. The sequenced sample was CD4+ T cells sorted from blood, obtained at week 4, from a patient treated with tofacitinib. The receptors were gathered from a human donor with alopecia areata. Both conserved end residues are part of each CDR3. D genes are given only for firm matches. Only part of the rows carry a size: once, few, many, or a class if the clone is expanded.

CDR3nt,CDR3aa,v_gene,d_gene,abundance,j_gene
TGTGCCACCAGCAGAGATAAGCTTCAAGAGACCCAGTACTTC,CATSRDKLQETQYF,TRBV15,-,-,TRBJ2-5
TGTGCCTGGAGTCCCTTGACAGGGAATAATTCACCCCTCCACTTT,CAWSPLTGNNSPLHF,TRBV30,TRBD1,-,TRBJ1-6
TGTGCCAGCAGTTTATCATGGGGGAACAATTCACCCCTCCACTTT,CASSLSWGNNSPLHF,TRBV27,-,-,TRBJ1-6
TGTGCCAGCAGCGAAGGGGGAACCGGGGAGCTGTTTTTT,CASSEGGTGELFF,TRBV7-8,-,-,TRBJ2-2
TGTGCCAGCAGTGTTATAGAAGGCGGCGGCTACACCTTC,CASSVIEGGGYTF,TRBV2,-,-,TRBJ1-2
TGTGCCAGCAGCGTAGACATTGGTGTGGGCGAGCAGTACTTC,CASSVDIGVGEQYF,TRBV9,-,once,TRBJ2-7
TGTGCCTGGACTGGAGAGTACGAGCAGTACTTC,CAWTGEYEQYF,TRBV30,-,-,TRBJ2-7
TGTGCCAGCAGCACCAGACAGGGCACAGATACGCAGTATTTT,CASSTRQGTDTQYF,TRBV13,-,-,TRBJ2-3
TGTGCCAGCAGCGTAGAGGGGGCGACCGAGCAGTACTTC,CASSVEGATEQYF,TRBV9,TRBD1,-,TRBJ2-7
TGCAGCGTTGTGGGGTCCCCTGGAAACACCATATATTTT,CSVVGSPGNTIYF,TRBV29-1,-,-,TRBJ1-3
TGTGCCAGCAGTGTGGACAGGGGGCTAAGATCTAGCACAGATACGCAGTATTTT,CASSVDRGLRSSTDTQYF,TRBV2,TRBD1,-,TRBJ2-3
TGTGCCTGGAGTGTATTTACGCACGAGCAGTTCTTC,CAWSVFTHEQFF,TRBV30,-,-,TRBJ2-1
TGTGCCAGCACCCTCGGTCTAGCGGGGCGAGAGCAGTTCTTC,CASTLGLAGREQFF,TRBV5-4,TRBD2,-,TRBJ2-1
TGTGCCAGCAGCGTAGGTGCGGGGAACTCCTACAATGAGCAGTTCTTC,CASSVGAGNSYNEQFF,TRBV9,-,few,TRBJ2-1
TGTGCCAGCAGTAAATATACAGGGTTCTCTGGGGCCAACGTCCTGACTTTC,CASSKYTGFSGANVLTF,TRBV25-1,-,-,TRBJ2-6
TGTGCCAGCAGCTTACGGGAGAACACTGAAGCTTTCTTT,CASSLRENTEAFF,TRBV7-6,-,-,TRBJ1-1
TGTGCCAGCAGCGCCCGTCCCGGGACAGGGTCGGAGCAGTTCTTC,CASSARPGTGSEQFF,TRBV9,TRBD1,-,TRBJ2-1
TGCGCCAGCAGCTTGGATGGCGGATCGAACACCGGGGAGCTGTTTTTT,CASSLDGGSNTGELFF,TRBV5-1,-,few,TRBJ2-2
TGCGCCAGCAGCTTAGGACTAGCGGGGAGCACAGATACGCAGTATTTT,CASSLGLAGSTDTQYF,TRBV5-1,TRBD2,-,TRBJ2-3
TGCAGCGTTGAAGCCTCGATCGCGGGGGGGCGTGAGCAGTTCTTC,CSVEASIAGGREQFF,TRBV29-1,TRBD2,-,TRBJ2-1
TGTGCCTGGAAGGACCGGGGTCGCACTGAAGCTTTCTTT,CAWKDRGRTEAFF,TRBV30,-,-,TRBJ1-1
TGCAGCGTCCGGGACAGAAACACTGAAGCTTTCTTT,CSVRDRNTEAFF,TRBV29-1,TRBD1,-,TRBJ1-1
TGTGCCAGCAGTTACGAGCCGATTAGCTCCTACAATGAGCAGTTCTTC,CASSYEPISSYNEQFF,TRBV6-5,-,-,TRBJ2-1
TGTGCCAGCAGTTCCACGGGACAGATCAATTCACCCCTCCACTTT,CASSSTGQINSPLHF,TRBV6-5,TRBD1,once,TRBJ1-6
TGCGCCAGCAGTCAACGAACTCTCGGGGGCTCCTACGAGCAGTACTTC,CASSQRTLGGSYEQYF,TRBV23-1,-,once,TRBJ2-7
TGTGCCAGCAGATATGGACAGGGTAGTGGCTACACCTTC,CASRYGQGSGYTF,TRBV2,TRBD1,once,TRBJ1-2
TGTGCCAGCAGTGAAACGAGTAGTGCACAGGGAGGAGAAAAACTGTTTTTT,CASSETSSAQGGEKLFF,TRBV25-1,-,-,TRBJ1-4
TGCAGCGTGGACAGGGCGAACACCGGGGAGCTGTTTTTT,CSVDRANTGELFF,TRBV29-1,TRBD1,few,TRBJ2-2
TGTGCCAGCAGTTACTCGACGGGACAGGGGTTGCATGAGCAGTTCTTC,CASSYSTGQGLHEQFF,TRBV6-5,TRBD1,-,TRBJ2-1
TGTGCCATCAGCTTGGACAGGTTCACGGGTGAGCAGTACTTC,CAISLDRFTGEQYF,TRBV10-3,TRBD1,-,TRBJ2-7
TGCAGCGCCGAGGGGGACAATGAGCAGTTCTTC,CSAEGDNEQFF,TRBV29-1,-,-,TRBJ2-1
TGTGCCAGCAGTTTTATCGGAGCGGAGCTTGAAGCTTTCTTT,CASSFIGAELEAFF,TRBV27,-,-,TRBJ1-1
TGCGCCAGCAGCTTGGACCTTGGGGGATGGCGAGCCCCTGAAGCTTTCTTT,CASSLDLGGWRAPEAFF,TRBV5-1,-,once,TRBJ1-1
TGTGCCGTTGGGGCAACCATTAATTCACCCCTCCACTTT,CAVGATINSPLHF,TRBV7-9,-,few,TRBJ1-6
TGTGCCAGTAGTACCGATAGCAATCAGCCCCAGCATTTT,CASSTDSNQPQHF,TRBV19,-,-,TRBJ1-5
TGCAGTGTTACGGGGTCGGGACAGGGGTACAATGAGCAGTTCTTC,CSVTGSGQGYNEQFF,TRBV29-1,TRBD1,-,TRBJ2-1
TGTGCCTGGAGTCCTACCCCCAGGGACACTGAAGCTTTCTTT,CAWSPTPRDTEAFF,TRBV30,-,-,TRBJ1-1
TGTGCCAGCTCACCCCGCAGGGGAGAGAACACTGAAGCTTTCTTT,CASSPRRGENTEAFF,TRBV18,-,-,TRBJ1-1
TGCGCCAGCAGCTTGGGACGACTGGGACAGGGCTGGTACTTC,CASSLGRLGQGWYF,TRBV5-1,TRBD1,-,TRBJ2-4
TGTGCCAGCAGCCAAGATCAAGGGGGAGATGAGCAGTTCTTC,CASSQDQGGDEQFF,TRBV4-2,-,-,TRBJ2-1
TGTGCCAGCAGCGTCGCCGACAACTTGAATGAGCAGTTCTTC,CASSVADNLNEQFF,TRBV9,-,-,TRBJ2-1